Each of the 28 T cell receptor beta chains below was sequenced from the same sample in a study of cytomegalovirus exposure and HLA in healthy donors. Profiled with immunoSEQ multiplex PCR; TCRdb holds only in-frame clones, not every one. The sample holds about 150,000 clones, roughly 92% seen once. The sequencing sample was made of PBMCs. Receptors originate from a man between 18 and 35 years old in good health and CMV-seronegative.

The chain couples TRBV6-1 to TRBJ1-2; D uncertain. V lost 8 bases to trimming and J lost 3 bases, with 16 bases between them. The CDR3 runs 14 residues. Germline values: CDR1 MNHNS, CDR2 SASEGT. The CDR3, as DNA: TGTGCCAGCGGACTTCAGGCCTTTTACTATGGCTACACCTTC. It translates to CASGLQAFYYGYTF.

The V and J genes are TRBV18 and TRBJ2-3, with TRBD1 matching 9 bases. CDR3 length equals 15 residues. The germline V gene encodes CDR1 KGHSH and CDR2 LQKENI. V shed 4 bases and J 5 bases; nucleotides not matched to a gene: 7. CDR3 sequence reads: CASSRTGGLGDTQYF. For the CDR3, the DNA is TGTGCCAGCTCACGAACAGGGGGCCTTGGAGATACGCAGTATTTT.

CDR3 sequence: CASSSGQVGSNQPQHF. The CDR3 nucleotides are TGTGCCAGCAGCTCCGGACAAGTTGGGAGCAATCAGCCCCAGCATTTT. The chain joins TRBV7-9 to TRBJ1-5, with TRBD1 as a possible D gene (5 bases). Germline V gene sequence: CDR1 SEHNR, CDR2 FQNEAQ (reference sequence). This CDR3 has 16 residues. Trimming stripped 4 bases from V and 1 base from J, with 14 bases between.

The chain joins TRBV6-5 to TRBJ2-5, with 7 bases that match TRBD2. From germline, CDR1 is MNHEY and CDR2 SVGAGI. J lost 3 bases, V lost 7 bases, and 5 bases had no gene match. This CDR3 is 13 amino acids long. The CDR3 loop reads CASMSGVKETQYF. The CDR3 nucleotides read TGTGCCAGCATGAGCGGGGTAAAAGAGACCCAGTACTTC.

The J gene is TRBJ2-5, the V gene TRBV7-2, with a tentative D call TRBD1 (6 bases). V lost 4 bases and J lost 7, with 13 bases in between. Germline V gives CDR1 SGHTA, CDR2 FQGNSA. There are 13 residues in the CDR3. The CDR3 DNA sequence: TGTGCCAGCAGCTCCCCACAGGGCGGGACCCAGTACTTC. Translated: CASSSPQGGTQYF.

This clone was found once. Here the CDR3 DNA reads TGTGCCAGCAGCTCCCGGGGGGAGGAGACCCAGTACTTC. Protein: CASSSRGEETQYF. The chain couples TRBV5-4 to TRBJ2-5; 7 positions agree with TRBD2. Germline CDR1 reads SGHNT; CDR2 reads YYREEE (reference sequence). CDR3 length: 13 residues. J was trimmed by 5 bases and V by 3 bases; bases with no gene match: 4.

The chain couples TRBV18 to TRBJ2-2, with a possible D match to TRBD2 (5 bases). Germline-derived CDR1 and CDR2 are KGHSH and LQKENI. The CDR3 has 14 amino acids. V lost 0 bases and J lost 6, with 8 bases in between. CDR3 nucleotide sequence: TGTGCCAGCTCACCACCGTCGGGGTCCGGGGAGCTGTTTTTT. Encoded protein: CASSPPSGSGELFF.

CDR3 protein: CASGELAKNIQYF. CDR3 DNA sequence: TGTGCCAGCGGGGAGCTTGCCAAAAACATTCAGTACTTC. The genes are TRBV6-5 and TRBJ2-4, with D possibly matching TRBD2 (5 bases). The CDR3 is 13 amino acids. The germline V gene encodes CDR1 MNHEY and CDR2 SVGAGI. The germline V and J ends were trimmed by 8 bases and 1 base, with 9 bases remaining between them.

The chain joins TRBV30 to TRBJ2-1; 12 nucleotides align to TRBD2. CDR1 GTSNPN and CDR2 SVGIG come from the germline V gene (reference sequence). The CDR3 covers 15 residues. V shed 4 bases and J 0 bases; nucleotides not matched to a gene: 1. CDR3 in amino acids: CAWTSGGASYNEQFF. Here the CDR3 DNA reads TGTGCCTGGACTAGCGGGGGGGCCTCCTACAATGAGCAGTTCTTC.

The gene calls are TRBV7-9 and TRBJ2-1; the match to TRBD1 covers 8 bases. Germline loops: CDR1 SEHNR, CDR2 FQNEAQ (reference sequence). V trimming: 5 bases; J trimming: 1 base; junction bases outside the gene matches: 7. The CDR3 extends over 16 amino acids. The CDR3: CASSPTGTGSYNEQFF. The CDR3 bases are TGTGCCAGCAGCCCAACCGGGACAGGTTCCTACAATGAGCAGTTCTTC.

A single count supports this clone. This chain connects TRBV19 to TRBJ2-1, with D possibly matching TRBD2 (7 bases). The germline CDR1 and CDR2 sequences are LNHDA and SQIVND (reference sequence). Deletions cut 6 bases from V and 3 bases from J, with 15 bases between. The CDR3 sequence is 15 residues long. DNA for the CDR3: TGTGCCAGTAGGGAAGGGGGGGGTATCTACAATGAGCAGTTCTTC. Protein sequence: CASREGGGIYNEQFF.

V gene TRBV7-3 combines with J gene TRBJ2-2; 9 bases map to TRBD2. This CDR3 region has 17 residues. Germline V lookup: CDR1 SGHTA, CDR2 FQGTGA. V shed 2 bases, J shed 2 bases, and the junction held 6 bases outside the gene matches. For the CDR3, the DNA is TGTGCCAGCAGCTTATCCGGGACTAGCCTTAACACCGGGGAGCTGTTTTTT. This sequence encodes CASSLSGTSLNTGELFF.

The table lists this clone with a count of one. The genes are TRBV6-1 and TRBJ1-3, with D unclear. The V end was cut by 10 bases, the J end by 0 bases, with 16 bases between. The CDR3 runs to 15 residues. The germline V gene encodes CDR1 MNHNS and CDR2 SASEGT. CDR3 loop: CATNPEFSSGNTIYF. The CDR3 nucleotides read TGTGCCACCAACCCCGAGTTTTCCTCTGGAAACACCATATATTTT.

The chain combines TRBV7-8 with TRBJ1-1, with 8 bases fitting TRBD1. Germline V gene data show CDR1 as SGHVS and CDR2 as FQNEAQ. Trimming removed 3 bases from V and 3 bases from J; junction bases left unmatched: 6. This CDR3 contains 15 residues. The CDR3, as DNA: TGTGCCAGCAGCTTCGGGGACAGGATGTACACTGAAGCTTTCTTT. It codes for CASSFGDRMYTEAFF.

The rearrangement links TRBV19 to TRBJ1-1; D is perhaps TRBD1 (6 bases). With 3 bases removed from V and 5 bases from J, the gap between germline ends came to 13 bases. Germline V gene data show CDR1 as LNHDA and CDR2 as SQIVND (reference sequence). This CDR3 has 14 amino acids. CDR3 sequence: CASSIGGAQTEAFF. The CDR3 DNA reads TGTGCCAGTAGTATTGGGGGCGCGCAGACTGAAGCTTTCTTT.

The gene calls are TRBV30 and TRBJ1-5, with 7 bases matching TRBD1. The CDR3 sequence is 15 residues long. V dropped 1 base and J dropped 6; count of bases not matched to a gene: 9. Looked up from germline, CDR1 is GTSNPN and CDR2 is SVGIG (reference sequence). The CDR3 is CAWSGGQWPGQPQHF. For the CDR3, the DNA is TGTGCCTGGAGTGGGGGACAGTGGCCGGGTCAGCCCCAGCATTTT.

This chain links TRBV2 with TRBJ1-3, with D possibly TRBD1 on 5 matching bases. From germline, CDR1 is SNHLY and CDR2 FYNNEI. This CDR3 contains 15 residues. Trimming left V 4 bases short and J 0 bases short, with 10 bases between. Written as DNA, the CDR3 is TGTGCCAGCAGTGCGGGGGTTAGCTCTGGAAACACCATATATTTT. Translation gives CASSAGVSSGNTIYF.

The chain links TRBV2 to TRBJ1-2; TRBD1 aligns across 10 bases. Trimming cost V 8 bases and J 4 bases; bases outside gene matches: 7. Germline CDR1 is SNHLY and CDR2 is FYNNEI. The CDR3 runs 14 residues. The CDR3 is CASHRQGAGYGYTF. CDR3 coding DNA: TGTGCCAGCCACAGACAGGGGGCGGGCTATGGCTACACCTTC. Supplemented by reference TRBV2 and TRBJ1-2, the full variable domain reads EPEVTQTPSHQVTQMGQEVILRCVPISNHLYFYWYRQILGQKVEFLVSFYNNEISEKSEIFDDQFSVERPDGSNFTLKIRSTKLEDSAMYFCASHRQGAGYGYTFGSGTRLTVV.

This clone was observed a single time. The rearrangement links TRBV10-3 to TRBJ2-1, with a possible D match to TRBD2 (6 bases). Germline-derived CDR1 and CDR2 are ENHRY and SYGVKD. Trimming shortened V by 3 bases and J by 8 bases, and 17 bases separated the two germline ends. The CDR3 contains 15 residues. CDR3 coding DNA: TGTGCCATCAGTGATTTAGGGAGGAATTTGGATGAGCAGTTCTTC. The encoded protein is CAISDLGRNLDEQFF.

The rearrangement uses TRBV5-5 and TRBJ2-7, with unresolved D. The CDR3 sequence is 15 residues long. Germline V gene lookup returns CDR1 SGHKS and CDR2 YYEKEE (reference sequence). Trimming took off 2 bases at V and 3 bases at J, with 15 bases between the two ends. The CDR3 nucleotides are TGTGCCAGCAGCTTTCATGCAGGTGTCGTCTACGAGCAGTACTTC. Amino acids: CASSFHAGVVYEQYF.

The chain recombines TRBV28 with TRBJ2-1; the match to TRBD1 covers 9 bases. The CDR3 consists of 16 residues. V trimming: 3 bases; J trimming: 7 bases; junction bases outside the gene matches: 10. Per the germline V gene, CDR1 is MDHEN and CDR2 is SYDVKM. CDR3 DNA sequence: TGTGCCAGCAGTTTTTACCGGGACAGGGTGAGGAATGAGCAGTTCTTC. Translated, it gives CASSFYRDRVRNEQFF.

The chain has TRBV18 and TRBJ1-2; TRBD1 matches 12 bases. Germline assignment: CDR1 KGHSH and CDR2 LQKENI. This CDR3 is 15 amino acids long. The trim removed 0 bases at V and 13 bases at J, leaving 9 bases unmatched. CDR3 bases: TGTGCCAGCTCACCACCAGCCGGGACAGGGGGCTACCGCACCTTC. This codes for CASSPPAGTGGYRTF. Complete variable domain (other parts from reference TRBV18 and TRBJ1-2): NAGVMQNPRHLVRRRGQEARLRCSPMKGHSHVYWYRQLPEEGLKFMVYLQKENIIDESGMPKERFSAEFPKEGPSILRIQQVVRGDSAAYFCASSPPAGTGGYRTFGSGTRLTVV.

The rearrangement links TRBV19 to TRBJ1-2, with unresolved D. This CDR3 is built from 13 residues. Germline V gene lookup returns CDR1 LNHDA and CDR2 SQIVND (reference sequence). With 5 bases removed from V and 4 bases from J, the gap between germline ends came to 11 bases. The CDR3 coding sequence is TGTGCCAGTAGTGTACAGCAAACCTATGGCTACACCTTC. It translates to CASSVQQTYGYTF.

The rearrangement joins TRBV19 to TRBJ1-3, with D perhaps TRBD1 (5 bases). CDR1 is LNHDA and CDR2 is SQIVND in the germline V gene (reference sequence). CDR3 length: 14 amino acids. V was pared by 7 bases and J by 0 bases, with 10 bases between. The CDR3 sequence is CASTRGDSGNTIYF. The DNA for the CDR3 is TGTGCCAGTACTCGGGGGGACTCTGGAAACACCATATATTTT. Looking up the rest from reference TRBV19 and TRBJ1-3 gives the full variable domain: DGGITQSPKYLFRKEGQNVTLSCEQNLNHDAMYWYRQDPGQGLRLIYYSQIVNDFQKGDIAEGYSVSREKKESFPLTVTSAQKNPTAFYLCASTRGDSGNTIYFGEGSWLTVV.

This chain connects TRBV7-6 to TRBJ1-1, with unresolved D. CDR3 length: 14 amino acids. The germline gives CDR1 SGHVS, CDR2 FNYEAQ. V was clipped by 6 bases and J by 0 bases, with 11 bases between them. The CDR3 DNA reads as TGTGCCAGCAGTCGGAGGGAGGTGAACACTGAAGCTTTCTTT. Its protein is CASSRREVNTEAFF.

This chain joins TRBV5-4 and TRBJ1-1, with 10 bases identical to TRBD1. Trimming removed 4 bases from V and 0 bases from J; junction bases left unmatched: 6. CDR1 SGHNT and CDR2 YYREEE come from the germline V gene (reference sequence). The CDR3 totals 16 residues. The chain's CDR3 is CASSPGQGRLNTEAFF. CDR3 sequence (DNA): TGTGCCAGCAGCCCGGGACAGGGGAGACTGAACACTGAAGCTTTCTTT.

The CDR3 reads CASSPLGGPDQPQHF. The CDR3 DNA is TGTGCCAGCTCTCCCTTAGGGGGTCCGGATCAGCCCCAGCATTTT. This chain uses TRBV18 with TRBJ1-5; maybe TRBD1 (6 bases). V lost 6 bases and J lost 5, with 17 bases in between. CDR1 and CDR2 from the germline V gene are KGHSH and LQKENI. This CDR3 comprises 15 residues.

The genes are TRBV4-3 and TRBJ2-5; possible D gene TRBD1, 6 bases. The CDR3 covers 15 residues. Trimming removed 0 bases at V and 5 bases at J, with 13 bases between. CDR1 and CDR2 (germline): LGHNA, YSLEER. CDR3 loop: CASSQEGRGIETQYF. The CDR3 DNA follows: TGCGCCAGCAGCCAAGAAGGCAGGGGTATCGAGACCCAGTACTTC.